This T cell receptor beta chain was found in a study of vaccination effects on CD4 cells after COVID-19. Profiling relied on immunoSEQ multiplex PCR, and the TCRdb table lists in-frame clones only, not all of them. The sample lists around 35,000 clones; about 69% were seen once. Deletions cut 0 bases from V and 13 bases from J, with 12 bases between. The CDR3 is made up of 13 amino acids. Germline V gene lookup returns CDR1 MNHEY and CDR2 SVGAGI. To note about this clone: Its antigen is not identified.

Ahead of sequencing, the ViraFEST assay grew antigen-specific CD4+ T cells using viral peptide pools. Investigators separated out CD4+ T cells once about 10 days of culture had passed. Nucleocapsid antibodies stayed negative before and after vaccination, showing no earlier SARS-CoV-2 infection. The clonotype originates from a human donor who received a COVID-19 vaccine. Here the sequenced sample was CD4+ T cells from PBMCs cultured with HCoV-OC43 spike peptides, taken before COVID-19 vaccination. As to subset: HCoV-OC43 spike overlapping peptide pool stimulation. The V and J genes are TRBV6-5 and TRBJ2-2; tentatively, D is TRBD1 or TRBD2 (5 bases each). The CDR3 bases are TGTGCCAGCAGTTACTCCGGGACCGGAGGGCTGTTTTTT. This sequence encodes CASSYSGTGGLFF.